This section outlines one T cell receptor beta chain sequence together with its context. The antigen is not known. Clones were sequenced by immunoSEQ multiplex PCR, and TCRdb holds only the in-frame ones, with some missing. The sample has 120,000 or so clones, around 90% seen once. These data come from a study of T cell responses to AZD1222 COVID-19 vaccine. General study findings and limits: Baseline seropositivity occurred in only a handful of AZD1222 recipients. Following two doses of AZD1222, Spike-specific TCR breadth and depth rose. Reports indicate that nearly half of spike-specific TCRs are directed at unmutated variant regions. It should be noted that donors were predominantly white British and more often female, and clonal diversity was possibly underestimated.

The germline V gene has CDR1 MRHNA and CDR2 SNTAGT. The CDR3 is 15 amino acids. Trimming removed 0 bases from V and 7 bases from J, with 14 bases in between. The chain links TRBV6-4 to TRBJ2-3; D may be TRBD2 (7 bases). This TCR was sampled from an adult in good health. The sample here was peripheral blood, taken on day 0 of MenACWY control vaccination. In DNA form, the CDR3 reads TGTGCCAGCAGTGACTCGATCGGGGGGCCCTATACGCAGTATTTT. Protein: CASSDSIGGPYTQYF.